This T cell receptor beta chain was captured in a study of shared clonotypes between healthy human individuals. Study results and limitations: Non-shared clonotypes were found to have lower generation probabilities than the clonotypes that were shared by all four of the sorted-subset donors. What limited the represented genetic and exposure-history diversity was the small number of donors.

Some clones are missing from TCRdb's copy, which holds only in-frame ones; the method was immunoSEQ multiplex PCR. In the table there are approximately 1.5 million clones, approximately 98% of which are singletons. Germline-derived CDR1 and CDR2 are SGHRS and YFSETQ. The CDR3 length is 14 residues. The V end lost 5 bases, the J end lost 0 bases, and 11 bases lay between the germline ends. A single count supports this clone. Its specificity is not known. The study drew all its donors from Caucasian adults living in Nashville, Tennessee. The sample was naive CD4+ T cells sorted from blood. As for subset: CD45RA+ positively selected. This receptor was identified in a man under 40 in good health. The chain is built from TRBV5-1 and TRBJ1-1; unclear D gene. The CDR3 nucleotides read TGCGCCAGCAGTACAGAGGGCATGAACACTGAAGCTTTCTTT. Translating gives CASSTEGMNTEAFF.